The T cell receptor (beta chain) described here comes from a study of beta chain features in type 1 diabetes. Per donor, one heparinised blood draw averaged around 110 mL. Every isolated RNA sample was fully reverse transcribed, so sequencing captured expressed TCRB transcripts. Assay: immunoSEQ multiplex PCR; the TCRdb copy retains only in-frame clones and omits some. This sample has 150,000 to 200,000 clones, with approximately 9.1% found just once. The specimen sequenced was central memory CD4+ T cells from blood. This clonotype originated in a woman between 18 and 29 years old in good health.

The CDR3 here is CASSSGLREQFF. CDR3 nucleotides: TGTGCCAGCAGCTCCGGACTTAGGGAGCAGTTCTTC. V gene TRBV9 combines with J gene TRBJ2-1; possibly TRBD2 for D (5 bases). This CDR3 spans 12 amino acids. Between the trimmed V and J ends, which lost 4 bases and 10 bases, there was a span of 12 bases. Germline V CDR1 and CDR2: SGDLS, YYNGEE.